These 9 T cell receptor beta chains originate from one sample sequenced in a study of cytomegalovirus exposure and HLA in healthy donors. The primer mix had 60 Vbeta and 13 Jbeta primers. Generated by immunoSEQ multiplex PCR, the TCRdb table keeps only in-frame clones and is missing some. The data hold approximately 160,000 clones, with just under 80% observed a single time. The sequenced sample was PBMCs. The receptors were gathered from a woman aged 50 to 65 in good health and CMV-seropositive.

This chain uses TRBV30 with TRBJ1-1; no definite D call. The CDR3 covers 13 residues. V lost 0 bases, J lost 0 bases, and 5 bases lay in between. The germline gives CDR1 GTSNPN, CDR2 SVGIG (reference sequence). As DNA, the CDR3 is TGTGCCTGGAGTGTAAGCGTGAACACTGAAGCTTTCTTT. Translation: CAWSVSVNTEAFF.

The V gene is TRBV30, the J gene TRBJ2-3, with 7 bases aligning to TRBD1. V gave up 0 bases and J gave up 7 bases; unmatched junction bases: 1. CDR1 GTSNPN and CDR2 SVGIG come from the germline V gene (reference sequence). The CDR3 consists of 12 residues. The CDR3 DNA follows: TGTGCCTGGAGTGTACAGGGGAATACGCAGTATTTT. The encoded protein is CAWSVQGNTQYF.

The CDR3 coding sequence is TGTGCCAGCAGCAGACAGACCCAAGAGACCCAGTACTTC. It yields the protein CASSRQTQETQYF. V and J are TRBV7-3 and TRBJ2-5; D may be TRBD1 (5 bases). V dropped 5 bases and J dropped 1 base, with 8 bases sitting between them. The CDR3 runs to 13 residues. The germline V gene has CDR1 SGHTA and CDR2 FQGTGA.

Comments on this clone: This CDR3 is also generated by other DNA sequences in the sample. This rearrangement joins TRBV28 to TRBJ2-7, with TRBD1 matching over 9 bases. The CDR3 has 14 amino acids. V was clipped by 4 bases and J by 2 bases; unmatched bases: 3. Germline V gene data show CDR1 as MDHEN and CDR2 as SYDVKM. CDR3 region: CASSSGTGPYEQYF. The CDR3 DNA reads TGTGCCAGCAGTTCCGGGACAGGGCCCTACGAGCAGTACTTC.

The chain links TRBV5-4 to TRBJ2-1, with 7 bases aligning to TRBD1. Trimming removed 5 bases from V and 0 bases from J; junction bases left unmatched: 5. CDR1 is SGHNT and CDR2 is YYREEE in the germline V gene (reference sequence). The CDR3 totals 15 residues. CDR3 coding DNA: TGTGCCAGCAGTCAAGACAGGGCCTCCTACAATGAGCAGTTCTTC. As protein: CASSQDRASYNEQFF.

The chain uses TRBV6-1 and TRBJ2-2; D unclear. Trimming removed 6 bases at V and 3 bases at J, with 14 bases between. Germline CDR1 is MNHNS and CDR2 is SASEGT. CDR3 size: 15 residues. CDR3 sequence: CASRPPGTDTGELFF. CDR3 DNA sequence: TGTGCCAGCAGGCCTCCTGGTACGGACACCGGGGAGCTGTTTTTT.

The genes are TRBV18 and TRBJ2-2, with TRBD1 identical over 9 bases. Germline V gene sequence: CDR1 KGHSH, CDR2 LQKENI. J lost 2 bases, V lost 3 bases, and 4 bases had no gene match. The CDR3 is 16 amino acids. CDR3 sequence (DNA): TGTGCCAGCTCACCCGGGGACAGGGCAAACACCGGGGAGCTGTTTTTT. It is translated as CASSPGDRANTGELFF. Using reference TRBV18 and TRBJ2-2 for the parts outside the CDR3, the full variable domain is NAGVMQNPRHLVRRRGQEARLRCSPMKGHSHVYWYRQLPEEGLKFMVYLQKENIIDESGMPKERFSAEFPKEGPSILRIQQVVRGDSAAYFCASSPGDRANTGELFFGEGSRLTVL.

The J gene is TRBJ1-2, the V gene TRBV7-2; a weak D match, TRBD1 (6 bases). This CDR3 contains 18 residues. V was shortened by 8 bases and J by 2 bases, with 27 bases between the two germline ends. The V gene's germline CDR1 is SGHTA and CDR2 FQGNSA. CDR3 in DNA: TGTGCCAGCTACTCTCGGGGAGGGGGGAATTTGCGAAACTATGGCTACACCTTC. Amino acid sequence: CASYSRGGGNLRNYGYTF.

The CDR3 reads CASRSMGGTEAFF. CDR3 DNA sequence: TGTGCCAGCAGGTCGATGGGGGGCACTGAAGCTTTCTTT. This chain connects TRBV7-2 to TRBJ1-1; possibly TRBD1 for D (5 bases). V was trimmed by 6 bases and J by 4 bases, leaving 12 bases between them. CDR1 and CDR2 (germline): SGHTA, FQGNSA. The CDR3 runs to 13 residues.